The present T cell receptor (beta chain) was sequenced within a study of T-cell memory formation after mild COVID-19. TCRdb re-called the 5' RACE reads with MiXCR, one entry per CDR3 protein. Among fewer than 200,000 distinct CDR3 sequences, under 15% were seen once, and the ten largest hold approximately 3.3%. This clonotype was observed a handful of times. V was pared by 2 bases and J by 9 bases, with 8 bases between. Germline CDR1 is MNHEY and CDR2 is SMNVEV (reference sequence). The CDR3 is 12 amino acids. The specimen sequenced was PBMCs or a T cell subset sorted from them (not recorded which). The chain carries TRBV27 and TRBJ2-1; D perhaps matches TRBD2 (6 bases). The TCR was taken from a man aged 18 to 30 who had mild COVID-19 (a few samples of this study predate the infection). Cell type and time point are not known. The CDR3 protein is CASSLTGVEQFF. CDR3 in DNA: TGTGCCAGCAGTTTAACGGGGGTTGAGCAGTTCTTC.